This paragraph reports one TCR beta chain. The protocol was immunoSEQ multiplex PCR, while the TCRdb copy is restricted to in-frame clones and leaves out a portion. The sample has 400,000 to 500,000 clones, around nine tenths seen once. This entry is derived from a study of control samples from healthy donors and cancer patients. This clonotype was sampled from a man aged 35 to 55 with head and neck cancer. Sequences were obtained from PBMCs.

The CDR3 DNA reads as TGTGCCAGCAGATGGACCTTAAATTCACCCCTCCACTTT. Protein sequence: CASRWTLNSPLHF. The chain uses TRBV6-5 and TRBJ1-6; D ambiguous. The germline V gene has CDR1 MNHEY and CDR2 SVGAGI. V dropped 6 bases and J dropped 7 bases, with 10 bases sitting between them. The CDR3 contains 13 residues.